This T cell receptor beta chain derives from a study of cytomegalovirus exposure and HLA in healthy donors. Across the study: A prior study identified 100 million to 130 million unique TCR beta sequences from roughly 180 million T cells. Overall study findings and caveats: Later analysis demonstrated an association between a missense DCLRE1C variant and TCR beta V- and J-gene trimming. There was a cluster of highly shared sequence variants that was likely a sequencing artifact.

Germline V gives CDR1 SGHDT, CDR2 YYEEEE. V shed 6 bases and J shed 6 bases, with 18 bases lying between them. The CDR3 loop spans 14 amino acids. The table lists this clone with a count of one. Its specificity is not known. PCR primers comprised 60 Vbeta and 13 Jbeta primers. Original data processing: Tens of millions of unique TCR beta chains, 8.5 million to 14 million shared, were counted in a later analysis. Profiled with immunoSEQ multiplex PCR; TCRdb holds only in-frame clones, not every one. From that table come the V and J calls and clone size; the DNA was used to work out D and trimming. The sample lists roughly 150,000 clones, over 60% occurring once.

Sequencing was performed on PBMCs. This clonotype was sampled from a woman aged 25 to 39 in good health and CMV-seropositive. The chain links TRBV5-6 to TRBJ1-1; D is perhaps TRBD1 (6 bases). The CDR3 reads CASKKGVTSAEAFF. CDR3 nucleotides: TGTGCCAGCAAAAAGGGGGTGACTAGCGCTGAAGCTTTCTTT.